Listed below are T cell receptor beta chains from one sample, sequenced in a study of shared clonotypes between healthy human individuals. Assay: immunoSEQ multiplex PCR; the TCRdb copy retains only in-frame clones and omits some. Of some 2,500,000 clones listed, 85% to 95% are singletons. Input material: naive CD4+ T cells from PBMCs. The receptors originated from a man in his late teens or twenties in good health. Some clones in this sample may be carry-over from other donors' samples. CDR3s include the opening cysteine and the closing phenylalanine or tryptophan. A D gene is named only where the DNA matches it firmly. Size is omitted from some rows. Given values are once, few, many or a class for expanded clones.

v_gene	d_gene	j_gene	abundance	CDR3aa	CDR3nt
TRBV7-9	TRBD2	TRBJ2-1	NA	CASSLDIATSGIVDEQFF	TGTGCCAGCAGCTTAGATATCGCGACTAGCGGGATTGTAGATGAGCAGTTCTTC
TRBV27	NA	TRBJ1-3	NA	CASSLYPLSGNTIYF	TGTGCCAGCAGTTTATACCCTCTCTCCGGAAACACCATATATTTT
TRBV28	NA	TRBJ2-5	NA	CASSFLDTSSGTQYF	TGTGCCAGCAGTTTCCTGGACACCTCCTCGGGGACCCAGTACTTC
TRBV5-4	TRBD2	TRBJ2-7	NA	CASSVGLATSYEQYF	TGTGCCAGCAGCGTGGGACTAGCGACCTCCTACGAGCAGTACTTC
TRBV6-5	TRBD2	TRBJ2-7	once	CASSYGLAGNYEQYF	TGTGCCAGCAGTTACGGACTAGCGGGTAACTACGAGCAGTACTTC
TRBV14	TRBD1	TRBJ2-1	NA	CASSQGQGREQFF	TGTGCCAGCAGCCAGGGACAGGGCCGGGAGCAGTTCTTC
TRBV5-1	NA	TRBJ2-7	NA	CASSLASPGIRDEQYF	TGCGCCAGCAGCTTGGCCTCCCCGGGGATAAGGGACGAGCAGTACTTC
TRBV2	TRBD1	TRBJ2-3	NA	CASNGQGSGVTQYF	TGTGCCAGCAACGGACAGGGTTCGGGGGTTACGCAGTATTTT
TRBV10-3	NA	TRBJ2-5	NA	CAIGAGGGETQYF	TGTGCCATCGGGGCAGGAGGGGGAGAGACCCAGTACTTC
TRBV14	NA	TRBJ2-5	NA	CASSTLRRETQYF	TGTGCCAGCAGCACCTTGAGGCGGGAGACCCAGTACTTC
TRBV7-3	NA	TRBJ2-3	NA	CASSLVGVSTDTQYF	TGTGCCAGCAGCTTGGTGGGCGTTAGTACAGATACGCAGTATTTT
TRBV7-2	NA	TRBJ1-1	NA	CASSLAWGNTEAFF	TGTGCCAGCAGCTTAGCTTGGGGGAACACTGAAGCTTTCTTT
TRBV18	NA	TRBJ2-1	NA	CASSRPGGPKFF	TGTGCCAGCTCACGTCCCGGGGGGCCTAAGTTCTTC
TRBV5-4	TRBD1	TRBJ1-4	NA	CASSSGQGRRKLFF	TGTGCCAGCAGCTCAGGACAGGGGCGCCGAAAACTGTTTTTT
TRBV5-1	TRBD1	TRBJ2-2	NA	CASSPRDSGSGELFF	TGCGCCAGCAGCCCTCGGGACAGTGGGTCCGGGGAGCTGTTTTTT
TRBV11-3	TRBD2	TRBJ2-7	NA	CASSFSGRRGYAYEQYF	TGTGCCAGCAGCTTTAGCGGGAGACGGGGATATGCATACGAGCAGTACTTC
TRBV5-1	NA	TRBJ2-2	once	CASSLASRGTNTGELFF	TGCGCCAGCAGCTTGGCTTCGAGGGGAACGAACACCGGGGAGCTGTTTTTT
TRBV7-3	NA	TRBJ2-2	NA	CASSSGLNTGELFF	TGTGCCAGCAGCAGCGGACTTAACACCGGGGAGCTGTTTTTT
TRBV27	NA	TRBJ1-2	once	CASSLKGWTVANYGYTF	TGTGCCAGCAGCCTAAAGGGTTGGACAGTCGCTAACTATGGCTACACCTTC
TRBV28	NA	TRBJ1-5	NA	CASSLHPVSNQPQHF	TGTGCCAGCAGTCTCCACCCAGTCAGCAATCAGCCCCAGCATTTT
TRBV7-3	NA	TRBJ2-1	once	CASSLVRNEQFF	TGTGCCAGCAGCTTAGTGAGGAATGAGCAGTTCTTC
TRBV29-1	NA	TRBJ2-7	NA	CSVRWGSSSYEQYF	TGCAGCGTTAGGTGGGGCAGCAGCTCCTACGAGCAGTACTTC
TRBV19	NA	TRBJ2-1	NA	CASSDRLGLNEQFF	TGTGCCAGTAGTGACCGACTAGGTCTCAATGAGCAGTTCTTC
TRBV4-2	NA	TRBJ2-7	NA	CASSQEGTSYEQYF	TGTGCCAGCAGCCAAGAAGGGACCTCCTACGAGCAGTACTTC
TRBV28	NA	TRBJ1-5	NA	CASSPGGSNQPQHF	TGTGCCAGCAGCCCCGGGGGTAGCAATCAGCCCCAGCATTTT
TRBV28	NA	TRBJ2-2	NA	CASWRSLGAGTGELFF	TGTGCCAGCTGGCGATCGCTCGGCGCGGGCACCGGGGAGCTGTTTTTT
TRBV27	NA	TRBJ1-4	NA	CASRPDSYNEKLFF	TGTGCCAGCAGACCGGACAGCTATAATGAAAAACTGTTTTTT
TRBV4-3	NA	TRBJ1-3	NA	CASSQGMGVGNTIYF	TGCGCCAGCAGCCAGGGGATGGGTGTTGGAAACACCATATATTTT
TRBV5-4	TRBD1	TRBJ1-1	few	CASSPGQPVAFF	TGTGCCAGCAGCCCGGGACAGCCGGTCGCTTTCTTT
TRBV4-2	NA	TRBJ2-1	NA	CASSQDGTPRGNEQFF	TGTGCCAGCAGCCAAGATGGGACTCCTCGGGGCAATGAGCAGTTCTTC
TRBV15	NA	TRBJ2-3	NA	CATSRPLADTQYF	TGTGCCACCAGCAGACCCCTGGCAGATACGCAGTATTTT
TRBV7-3	TRBD1	TRBJ2-5	NA	CASSVQGASETQYF	TGTGCCAGCAGCGTACAGGGGGCGTCGGAGACCCAGTACTTC
TRBV6-4	TRBD2	TRBJ2-1	NA	CASSDSPTSGTPKFF	TGTGCCAGCAGTGACTCGCCGACTAGCGGGACGCCCAAGTTCTTC
TRBV6-5	NA	TRBJ1-1	NA	CASTTRRQAEAFF	TGTGCCAGCACCACCAGACGACAGGCTGAAGCTTTCTTT
TRBV18	TRBD2	TRBJ2-5	NA	CASSPLPTSVRGETQYF	TGTGCCAGCTCACCGCTTCCGACTAGCGTTCGGGGAGAGACCCAGTACTTC
TRBV30	NA	TRBJ2-7	NA	CASSGAVEQYF	TGTGCCTCCTCTGGGGCGGTCGAGCAGTACTTC
TRBV5-1	NA	TRBJ1-1	few	CASSHSFGPDPAFF	TGCGCCAGCAGCCATTCCTTCGGGCCCGACCCGGCTTTCTTT
TRBV27	NA	TRBJ1-5	NA	CASARQINQPQHF	TGTGCCAGCGCCCGGCAGATCAATCAGCCCCAGCATTTT
TRBV30	NA	TRBJ1-4	NA	CAWSPPGGRTRKLFF	TGTGCCTGGAGCCCGCCCGGGGGGCGGACGAGAAAACTGTTTTTT
TRBV6-1	NA	TRBJ1-5	few	CASSALSNRGNQPQHF	TGTGCCAGCAGTGCCCTGAGCAACAGGGGCAATCAGCCCCAGCATTTT
TRBV27	TRBD1	TRBJ1-5	NA	CASRLRGTGLNSNQPQHF	TGTGCCAGCCGCCTTCGGGGGACAGGGTTAAATAGCAATCAGCCCCAGCATTTT
TRBV6-5	TRBD1	TRBJ1-5	NA	CASSETGVRQPQHF	TGTGCCAGCAGTGAGACAGGGGTCCGACAGCCCCAGCATTTT
TRBV28	TRBD1	TRBJ2-3	NA	CASSRTGPTSTDTQYF	TGTGCCAGCAGTCGGACAGGGCCCACTAGCACAGATACGCAGTATTTT
TRBV5-1	NA	TRBJ2-1	once	CASSTQGQRVMDEQFF	TGCGCCAGCAGTACTCAGGGCCAGCGGGTAATGGATGAGCAGTTCTTC
TRBV5-1	NA	TRBJ2-7	NA	CASSTGAWGEQYF	TGCGCCAGCAGCACGGGGGCCTGGGGAGAGCAGTACTTC
TRBV12-5	TRBD2	TRBJ2-3	NA	CASGLGAGGIKDTQYF	TGTGCTAGTGGTTTGGGGGCGGGAGGTATCAAAGATACGCAGTATTTT
TRBV7-3	NA	TRBJ2-5	NA	CASSSGGGQETQYF	TGTGCCAGCAGCTCAGGGGGAGGCCAAGAGACCCAGTACTTC
TRBV6-5	NA	TRBJ1-6	NA	CASSLNRGPNSPLHF	TGTGCCAGCAGCCTTAATAGGGGCCCCAATTCACCCCTCCACTTT
TRBV6-1	TRBD1	TRBJ2-1	NA	CASKFDRGGDEQFF	TGTGCCAGCAAATTTGACAGGGGTGGCGATGAGCAGTTCTTC
TRBV5-1	NA	TRBJ1-1	NA	CASSTLVNTEAFF	TGCGCCAGCAGCACGTTGGTGAACACTGAAGCTTTCTTT
TRBV9	NA	TRBJ1-3	NA	CASSVDGGTTGNTIYF	TGTGCCAGCAGCGTAGACGGGGGGACTACTGGAAACACCATATATTTT
TRBV9	NA	TRBJ1-4	NA	CASSVGDVGNEKLFF	TGTGCCAGCAGCGTTGGGGATGTGGGGAATGAAAAACTGTTTTTT
TRBV6-8	TRBD2	TRBJ2-1	NA	CASSLSPGLPNNEQFF	TGTGCCAGCAGTTTATCACCGGGACTACCTAACAATGAGCAGTTCTTC
TRBV7-9	NA	TRBJ1-5	NA	CASSFSGANSNQPQHF	TGTGCCAGCAGCTTTTCAGGGGCTAATAGCAATCAGCCCCAGCATTTT
TRBV5-1	TRBD1	TRBJ1-2	NA	CASSLGQGGGYTF	TGCGCCAGCAGCTTGGGTCAGGGGGGCGGCTACACCTTC